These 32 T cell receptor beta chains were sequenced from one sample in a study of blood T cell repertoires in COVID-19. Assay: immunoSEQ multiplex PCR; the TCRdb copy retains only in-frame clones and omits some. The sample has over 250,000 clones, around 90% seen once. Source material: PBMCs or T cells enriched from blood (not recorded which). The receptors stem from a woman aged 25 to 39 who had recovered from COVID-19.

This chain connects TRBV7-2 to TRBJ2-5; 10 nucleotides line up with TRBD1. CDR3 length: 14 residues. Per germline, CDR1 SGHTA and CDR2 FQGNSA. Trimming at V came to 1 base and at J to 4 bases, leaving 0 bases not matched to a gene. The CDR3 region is CASSLGTGGETQYF. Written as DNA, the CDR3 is TGTGCCAGCAGCTTAGGGACAGGGGGAGAGACCCAGTACTTC.

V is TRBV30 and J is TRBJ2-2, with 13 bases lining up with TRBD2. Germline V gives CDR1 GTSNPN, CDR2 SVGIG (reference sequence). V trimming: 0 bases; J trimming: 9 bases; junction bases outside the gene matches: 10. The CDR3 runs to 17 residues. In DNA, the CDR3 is TGTGCCTGGAGTGTAAGGTCACTAGCGGGGGGGCGGCGGGAGCTGTTTTTT. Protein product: CAWSVRSLAGGRRELFF.

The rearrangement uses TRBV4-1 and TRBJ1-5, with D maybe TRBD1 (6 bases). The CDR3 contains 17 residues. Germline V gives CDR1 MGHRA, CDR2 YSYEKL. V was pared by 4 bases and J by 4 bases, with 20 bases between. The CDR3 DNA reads TGCGCCAGCAGCCCCACCGACCTAGGGAGGGGGAATCAGCCCCAGCATTTT. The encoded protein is CASSPTDLGRGNQPQHF.

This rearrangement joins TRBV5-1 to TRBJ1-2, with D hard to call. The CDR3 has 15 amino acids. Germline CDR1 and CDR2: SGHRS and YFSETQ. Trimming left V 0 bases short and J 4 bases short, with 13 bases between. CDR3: CASSLESGYPYGYTF. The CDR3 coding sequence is TGCGCCAGCAGCTTGGAGTCGGGGTATCCCTATGGCTACACCTTC.

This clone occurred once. CDR3: CSVVGRLAGPDTQYF. In nucleotides, the CDR3 is TGCAGCGTTGTGGGCCGCCTAGCGGGACCAGATACGCAGTATTTT. This rearrangement joins TRBV29-1 to TRBJ2-3; 9 bases match TRBD2. CDR3 length: 15 amino acids. V trimming: 4 bases; J trimming: 4 bases; junction bases outside the gene matches: 9. CDR1 SQVTM and CDR2 ANQGSEA come from the germline V gene.

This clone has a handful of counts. For the CDR3, the DNA is TGTGCCAGCCGAACGAGGGGGCGAAATGAAAAACTGTTTTTT. This gives the protein CASRTRGRNEKLFF. The V gene is TRBV18, the J gene TRBJ1-4; the match to TRBD1 covers 7 bases. Germline CDR1 KGHSH, CDR2 LQKENI. The CDR3 extends over 14 amino acids. After removal of 8 bases from V and 5 bases from J, the junction contained 8 bases not matched to a gene.

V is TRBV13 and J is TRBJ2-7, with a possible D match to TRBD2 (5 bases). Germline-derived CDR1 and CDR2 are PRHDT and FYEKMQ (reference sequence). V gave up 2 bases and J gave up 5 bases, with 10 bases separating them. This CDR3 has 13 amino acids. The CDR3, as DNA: TGTGCCAGCAGCTTATCCGGGGAGAACGAGCAGTACTTC. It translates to CASSLSGENEQYF.

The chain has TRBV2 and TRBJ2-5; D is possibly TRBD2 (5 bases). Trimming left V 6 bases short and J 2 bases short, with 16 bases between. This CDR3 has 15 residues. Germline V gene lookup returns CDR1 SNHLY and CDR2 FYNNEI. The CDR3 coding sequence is TGTGCCAGCAGCTATTCCCCAGCGGATCAAGAGACCCAGTACTTC. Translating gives CASSYSPADQETQYF.

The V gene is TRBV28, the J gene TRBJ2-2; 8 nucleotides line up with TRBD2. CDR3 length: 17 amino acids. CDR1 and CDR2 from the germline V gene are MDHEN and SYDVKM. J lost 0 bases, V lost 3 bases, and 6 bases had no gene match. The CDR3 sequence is CASSFVSGLANTGELFF. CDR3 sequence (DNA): TGTGCCAGCAGTTTCGTGTCGGGACTAGCGAACACCGGGGAGCTGTTTTTT.

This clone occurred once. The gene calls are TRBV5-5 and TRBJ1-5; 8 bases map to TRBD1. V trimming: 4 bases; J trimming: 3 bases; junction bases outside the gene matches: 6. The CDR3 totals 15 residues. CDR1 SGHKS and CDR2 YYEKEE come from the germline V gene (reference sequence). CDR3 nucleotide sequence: TGTGCCAGCAGCGTGACAGGGGTCAACAATCAGCCCCAGCATTTT. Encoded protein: CASSVTGVNNQPQHF.

CDR3 protein: CASSLEAGGPLNEQFF. In DNA, the CDR3 is TGTGCCAGCAGCTTAGAAGCGGGAGGGCCTCTCAATGAGCAGTTCTTC. The rearrangement uses TRBV7-8 and TRBJ2-1, with 10 bases lining up with TRBD2. The germline CDR1 and CDR2 sequences are SGHVS and FQNEAQ. The V gene end was trimmed by 1 base and the J gene end by 6 bases; junction bases not matched to a gene: 6. The CDR3 is made up of 16 amino acids.

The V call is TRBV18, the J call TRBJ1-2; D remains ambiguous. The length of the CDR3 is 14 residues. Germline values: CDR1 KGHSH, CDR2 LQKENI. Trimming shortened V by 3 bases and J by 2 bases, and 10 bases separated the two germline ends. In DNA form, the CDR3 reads TGTGCCAGCTCACCGGATGAGGGAAACTATGGCTACACCTTC. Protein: CASSPDEGNYGYTF.

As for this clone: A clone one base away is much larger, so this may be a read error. CDR3: CASSLGTGGNQPQHF. The CDR3 nucleotides read TGTGCCAGCAGCTTAGGGACAGGGGGCAATCAGCCCCAGCATTTT. The chain combines TRBV7-6 with TRBJ1-5; 9 bases line up with TRBD1. The junction had 0 bases not matched to a gene; V was cut back by 1 base and J by 2 bases. This CDR3 spans 15 amino acids. Germline CDR1 and CDR2: SGHVS and FNYEAQ.

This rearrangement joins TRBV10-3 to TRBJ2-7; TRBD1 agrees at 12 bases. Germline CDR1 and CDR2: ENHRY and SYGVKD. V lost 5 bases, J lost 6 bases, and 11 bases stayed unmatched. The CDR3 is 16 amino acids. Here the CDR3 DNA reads TGTGCCATCAGTCAAATCCCGGGACAGGGGGCCCCCGAGCAGTACTTC. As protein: CAISQIPGQGAPEQYF.

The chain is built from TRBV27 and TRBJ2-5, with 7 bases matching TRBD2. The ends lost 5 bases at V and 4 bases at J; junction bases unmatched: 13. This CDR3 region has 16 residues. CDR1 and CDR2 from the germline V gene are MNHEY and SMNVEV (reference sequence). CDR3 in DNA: TGTGCCAGCAGTCTCCGGTCGGGGACTATGGGAGAGACCCAGTACTTC. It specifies CASSLRSGTMGETQYF.

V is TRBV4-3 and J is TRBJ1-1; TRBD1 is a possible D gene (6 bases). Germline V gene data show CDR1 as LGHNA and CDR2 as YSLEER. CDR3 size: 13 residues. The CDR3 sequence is CAVCRGPNTEAFF. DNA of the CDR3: TGCGCGGTATGCAGGGGCCCGAACACTGAAGCTTTCTTT.

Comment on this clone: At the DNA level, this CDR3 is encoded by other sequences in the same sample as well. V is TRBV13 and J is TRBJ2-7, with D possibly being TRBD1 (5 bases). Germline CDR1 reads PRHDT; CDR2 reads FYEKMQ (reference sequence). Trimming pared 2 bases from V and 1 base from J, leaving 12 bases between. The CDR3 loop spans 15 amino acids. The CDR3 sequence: CASSLRQGSSYEQYF. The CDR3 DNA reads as TGTGCCAGCAGCTTAAGGCAGGGCAGTTCCTACGAGCAGTACTTC.

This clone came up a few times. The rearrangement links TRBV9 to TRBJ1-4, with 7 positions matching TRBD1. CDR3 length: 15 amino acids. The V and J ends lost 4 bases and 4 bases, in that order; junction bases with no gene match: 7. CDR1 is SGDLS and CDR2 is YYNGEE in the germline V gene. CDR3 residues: CASSPRTGSNEKLFF. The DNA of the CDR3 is TGTGCCAGCAGCCCCAGGACAGGTAGTAATGAAAAACTGTTTTTT.

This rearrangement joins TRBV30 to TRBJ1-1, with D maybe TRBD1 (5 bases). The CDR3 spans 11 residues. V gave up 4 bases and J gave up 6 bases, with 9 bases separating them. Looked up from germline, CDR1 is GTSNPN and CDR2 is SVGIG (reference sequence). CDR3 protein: CAWTDRAEAFF. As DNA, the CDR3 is TGTGCCTGGACAGACAGAGCTGAAGCTTTCTTT. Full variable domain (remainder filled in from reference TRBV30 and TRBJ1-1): SQTIHQWPATLVQPVGSPLSLECTVEGTSNPNLYWYRQAAGRGLQLLFYSVGIGQISSEVPQNLSASRPQDRQFILSSKKLLLSDSGFYLCAWTDRAEAFFGQGTRLTVV.

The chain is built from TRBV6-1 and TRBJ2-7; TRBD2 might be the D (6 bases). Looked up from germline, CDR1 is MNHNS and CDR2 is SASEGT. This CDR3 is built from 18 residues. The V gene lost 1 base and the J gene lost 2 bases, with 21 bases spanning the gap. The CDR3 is CASSEVGSGWAGPYEQYF. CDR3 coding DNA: TGTGCCAGCAGTGAAGTAGGTTCGGGCTGGGCGGGACCCTACGAGCAGTACTTC.

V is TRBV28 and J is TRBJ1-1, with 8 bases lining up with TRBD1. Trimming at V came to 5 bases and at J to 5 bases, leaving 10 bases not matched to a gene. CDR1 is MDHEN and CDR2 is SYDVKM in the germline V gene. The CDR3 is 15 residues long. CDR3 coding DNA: TGTGCCAGCAGTCCCCCGGCTACAGGGGGAACTGAAGCTTTCTTT. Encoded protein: CASSPPATGGTEAFF.

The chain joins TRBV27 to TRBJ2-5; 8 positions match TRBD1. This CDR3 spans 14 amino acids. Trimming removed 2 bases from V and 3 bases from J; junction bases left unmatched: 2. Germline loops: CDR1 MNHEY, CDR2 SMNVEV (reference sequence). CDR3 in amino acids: CASSLEDREETQYF. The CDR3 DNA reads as TGTGCCAGCAGTTTAGAGGACAGGGAAGAGACCCAGTACTTC.

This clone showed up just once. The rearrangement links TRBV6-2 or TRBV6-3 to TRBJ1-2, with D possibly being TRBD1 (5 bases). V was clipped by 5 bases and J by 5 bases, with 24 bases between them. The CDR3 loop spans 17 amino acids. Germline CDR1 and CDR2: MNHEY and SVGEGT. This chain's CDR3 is CASSQGAGSWWGYGYTF. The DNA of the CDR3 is TGTGCCAGCAGTCAAGGGGCCGGAAGTTGGTGGGGATATGGCTACACCTTC.

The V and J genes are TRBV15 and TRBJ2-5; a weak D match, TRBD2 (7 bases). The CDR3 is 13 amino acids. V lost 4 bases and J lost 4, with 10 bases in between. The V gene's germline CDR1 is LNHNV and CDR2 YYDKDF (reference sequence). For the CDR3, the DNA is TGTGCCACCAGCACCGGGGGGCGAGAGACCCAGTACTTC. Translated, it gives CATSTGGRETQYF.

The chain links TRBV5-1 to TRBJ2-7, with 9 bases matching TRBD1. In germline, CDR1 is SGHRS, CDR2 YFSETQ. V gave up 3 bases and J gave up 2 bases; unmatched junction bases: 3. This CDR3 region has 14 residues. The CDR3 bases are TGCGCCAGCAGCTCGGACAGGGGCACCTACGAGCAGTACTTC. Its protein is CASSSDRGTYEQYF. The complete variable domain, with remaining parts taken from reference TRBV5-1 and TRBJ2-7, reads KAGVTQTPRYLIKTRGQQVTLSCSPISGHRSVSWYQQTPGQGLQFLFEYFSETQRNKGNFPGRFSGRQFSNSRSEMNVSTLELGDSALYLCASSSDRGTYEQYFGPGTRLTVT.

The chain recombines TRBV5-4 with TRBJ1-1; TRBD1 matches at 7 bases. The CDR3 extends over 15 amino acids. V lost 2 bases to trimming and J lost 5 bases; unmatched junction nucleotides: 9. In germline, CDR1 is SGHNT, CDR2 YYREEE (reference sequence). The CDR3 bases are TGTGCCAGCAGCTTCTCCGAGACAGGGCTAACTGAAGCTTTCTTT. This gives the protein CASSFSETGLTEAFF. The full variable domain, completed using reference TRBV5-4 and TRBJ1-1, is ETGVTQSPTHLIKTRGQQVTLRCSSQSGHNTVSWYQQALGQGPQFIFQYYREEENGRGNFPPRFSGLQFPNYSSELNVNALELDDSALYLCASSFSETGLTEAFFGQGTRLTVV.

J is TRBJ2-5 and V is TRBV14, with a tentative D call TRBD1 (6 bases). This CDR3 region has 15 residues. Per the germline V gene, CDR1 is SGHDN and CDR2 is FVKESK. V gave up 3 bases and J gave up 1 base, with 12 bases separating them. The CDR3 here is CASSQTRTVQETQYF. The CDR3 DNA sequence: TGTGCCAGCAGCCAGACCCGGACAGTCCAAGAGACCCAGTACTTC.

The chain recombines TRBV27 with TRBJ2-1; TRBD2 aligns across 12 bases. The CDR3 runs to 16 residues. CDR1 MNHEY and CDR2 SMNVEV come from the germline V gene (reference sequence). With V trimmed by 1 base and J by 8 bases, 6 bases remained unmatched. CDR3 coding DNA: TGTGCCAGCAGTTTATTACCTAGCGGGGGGGCTGATGAGCAGTTCTTC. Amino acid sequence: CASSLLPSGGADEQFF.

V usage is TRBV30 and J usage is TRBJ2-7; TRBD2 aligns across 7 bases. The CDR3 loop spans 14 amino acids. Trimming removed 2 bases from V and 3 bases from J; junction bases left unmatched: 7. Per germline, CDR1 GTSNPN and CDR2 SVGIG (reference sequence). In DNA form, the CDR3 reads TGTGCCTGGAGTCGGGGGAGGGAGTACTACGAGCAGTACTTC. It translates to CAWSRGREYYEQYF.

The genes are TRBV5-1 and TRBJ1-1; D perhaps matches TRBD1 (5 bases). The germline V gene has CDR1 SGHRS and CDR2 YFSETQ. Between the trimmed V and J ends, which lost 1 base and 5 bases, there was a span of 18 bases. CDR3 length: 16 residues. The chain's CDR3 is CASSLIGAQALTEAFF. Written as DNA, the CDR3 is TGCGCCAGCAGCTTGATTGGAGCACAGGCCCTAACTGAAGCTTTCTTT. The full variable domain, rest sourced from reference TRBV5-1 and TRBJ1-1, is KAGVTQTPRYLIKTRGQQVTLSCSPISGHRSVSWYQQTPGQGLQFLFEYFSETQRNKGNFPGRFSGRQFSNSRSEMNVSTLELGDSALYLCASSLIGAQALTEAFFGQGTRLTVV.

CDR3: CATSDLDSSYGYTF. CDR3 in DNA: TGTGCCACCAGTGACCTCGACAGCTCCTATGGCTACACCTTC. The rearrangement uses TRBV24-1 and TRBJ1-2, with D possibly TRBD1 on 5 matching bases. The CDR3 has 14 amino acids. Trimming shortened V by 4 bases and J by 4 bases, and 12 bases separated the two germline ends. The germline CDR1 and CDR2 sequences are KGHDR and SFDVKD.

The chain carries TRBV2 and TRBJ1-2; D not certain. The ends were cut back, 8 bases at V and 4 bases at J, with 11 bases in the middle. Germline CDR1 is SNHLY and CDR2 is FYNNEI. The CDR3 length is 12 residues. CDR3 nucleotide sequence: TGTGCCAGCTGCGACTCCTTCTATGGCTACACCTTC. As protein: CASCDSFYGYTF.